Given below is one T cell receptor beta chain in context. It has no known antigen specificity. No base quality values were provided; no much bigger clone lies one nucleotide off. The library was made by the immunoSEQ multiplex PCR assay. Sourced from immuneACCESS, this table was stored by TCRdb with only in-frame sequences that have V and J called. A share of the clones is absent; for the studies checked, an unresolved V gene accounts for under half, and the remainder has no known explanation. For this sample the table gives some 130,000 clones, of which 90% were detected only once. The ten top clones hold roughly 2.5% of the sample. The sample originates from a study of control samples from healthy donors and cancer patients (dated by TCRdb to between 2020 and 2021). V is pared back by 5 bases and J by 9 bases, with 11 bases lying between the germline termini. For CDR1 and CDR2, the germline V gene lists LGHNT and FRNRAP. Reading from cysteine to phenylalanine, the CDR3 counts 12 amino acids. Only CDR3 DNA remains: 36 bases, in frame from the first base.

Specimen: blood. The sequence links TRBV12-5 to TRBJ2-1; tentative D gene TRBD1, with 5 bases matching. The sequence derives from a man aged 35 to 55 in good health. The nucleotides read TGTGCTAGTGGTCAGGGTTTCGGTGAGCAGTTCTTC. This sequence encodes CASGQGFGEQFF. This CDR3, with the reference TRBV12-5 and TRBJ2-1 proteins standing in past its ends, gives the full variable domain DARVTQTPRHKVTEMGQEVTMRCQPILGHNTVFWYRQTMMQGLELLAYFRNRAPLDDSGMPKDRFSAEMPDATLATLKIQPSEPRDSAVYFCASGQGFGEQFFGPGTRLTVL.